The clone carrying this T cell receptor (beta chain) has a count of ten or more. The antigen remains unidentified. This record belongs to a study of spatial heterogeneity in lung cancer. Whole-study results and caveats: Tumor TCRs that were ubiquitous and expanded showed up in blood more at resection than follow-up.

The time point: sample taken at primary tumor resection. Unsorted tumor, nontumor lung tissue or cryopreserved PBMC supplied the whole RNA. Donation came from around 77 patients with untreated early-stage non-small cell lung cancer. TCRdb reanalysed the 5' RACE reads using MiXCR and keeps one entry per CDR3 protein. The data show about 21,000 distinct CDR3 sequences, around 5% seen once. The germline V gene has CDR1 DFQATT and CDR2 SNEGSKA (reference sequence). The CDR3 contains 13 residues. V lost 5 bases and J lost 7, with 15 bases in between. This clonotype was sampled from a male donor with early-stage non-small cell lung cancer. The chain carries TRBV20-1 and TRBJ1-5; D gene ambiguous. Sequences were derived from PBMCs, sampled at surgery. The CDR3 loop is CSAGKSNNQPQHF. The CDR3 region has the DNA TGCAGTGCTGGAAAGTCTAACAACCAGCCCCAGCATTTT.